This TCR beta chain came from a study of T-cell reconstitution after alpha-beta-depleted transplantation in children. The study's findings and limits: Reportedly, only several hundred clones from non-depleted graft cells drove alpha-beta T-cell counts at about two months. Some patients showed high day-60 TCRbeta diversity, which derived from surviving recipient T cells and thymic progenitors. At the one-year point after transplant, T-cell counts and TCRbeta diversity were found to come mostly from T cells that had been newly produced.

In regard to this clonotype: The antigen is not known.

The library targeted TCRbeta and was prepared with unique molecular identifiers. Each CDR3 protein is one row after TCRdb ran MiXCR on the PCR reads. This table holds 200,000 or so distinct CDR3 sequences, approximately 8.4% found once. The sample was PBMCs, mostly from graft donor cells, taken 360 days after TCRalphabeta/CD19-depleted stem cell transplant. The TCR sequence derives from a male patient between 2 and 9 years old who had a stem cell transplant for acute myeloid leukemia, so the T cells may come from the graft donor.

The CDR3 bases are TGTGCCAGCGGGCTGGACAGTATCAATGAGCAGTTCTTC. Translation gives CASGLDSINEQFF. This rearrangement joins TRBV6-6 to TRBJ2-1; D possibly corresponds to TRBD1 (6 bases). V was shortened by 8 bases and J by 6 bases, with 14 bases between the two germline ends. The length of the CDR3 is 13 residues. CDR1 and CDR2 from the germline V gene are MNHNY and SVGAGI (reference sequence).